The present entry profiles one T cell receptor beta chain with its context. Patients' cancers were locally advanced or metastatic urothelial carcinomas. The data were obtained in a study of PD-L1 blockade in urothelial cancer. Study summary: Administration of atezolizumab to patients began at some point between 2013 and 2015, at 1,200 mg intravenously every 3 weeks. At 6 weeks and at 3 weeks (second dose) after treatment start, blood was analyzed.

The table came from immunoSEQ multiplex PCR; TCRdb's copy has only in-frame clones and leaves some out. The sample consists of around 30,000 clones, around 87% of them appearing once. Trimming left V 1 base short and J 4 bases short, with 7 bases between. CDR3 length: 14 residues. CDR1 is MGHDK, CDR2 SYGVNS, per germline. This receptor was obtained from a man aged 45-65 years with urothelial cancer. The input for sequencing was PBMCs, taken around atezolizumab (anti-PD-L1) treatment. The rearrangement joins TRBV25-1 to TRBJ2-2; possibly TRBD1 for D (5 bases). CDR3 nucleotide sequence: TGTGCCAGCAGTGAATCAGGGTTCACCGGGGAGCTGTTTTTT. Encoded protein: CASSESGFTGELFF. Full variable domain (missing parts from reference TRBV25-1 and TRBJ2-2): EADIYQTPRYLVIGTGKKITLECSQTMGHDKMYWYQQDPGMELHLIHYSYGVNSTEKGDLSSESTVSRIRTEHFPLTLESARPSHTSQYLCASSESGFTGELFFGEGSRLTVL.